The 15 T cell receptor beta chains below come from one sample, sequenced in a study of T cells in Graves' hyperthyroidism and ophthalmopathy. There were TCR beta CDR3 regions amplified from RNA transcripts. HTBI primers drove first-round RT-PCR of the TCR CDR3. TCRdb re-called the multiplex PCR reads through MiXCR, storing one row per CDR3 protein. The sample lists under 650,000 distinct CDR3 sequences, 15% to 20% occurring once. Sequencing was carried out using blood. The receptors originated from a woman aged 25 to 45 with Graves' hyperthyroidism.

Comments on this clonotype: The missing conserved phenylalanine or tryptophan at the end of this CDR3 makes a read error likely. This chain connects TRBV7-8 to TRBJ2-7; D remains ambiguous. The CDR3 length is 14 residues. Trimming pared 1 base from V and 0 bases from J, leaving 7 bases between. Per germline, CDR1 SGHVS and CDR2 FQNEAQ. The CDR3 region has the DNA TGTGCCAGCAGCTTAGGGGGTGCCTCCTACGAGCAGTACTCC. Its protein product is CASSLGGASYEQYS.

Concerning this clonotype itself: One end of the junction is discordant with germline, which a read error may explain. The chain employs TRBV7-7 and TRBJ2-7; a weak D match, TRBD2 (5 bases). Looked up from germline, CDR1 is SSHAT and CDR2 is FNYEAQ (reference sequence). This CDR3 has 16 amino acids. This chain's CDR3 is CASRLPANCGSYEQYF. The CDR3 DNA sequence: TGTGCTAGCAGACTACCCGCCAACTGCGGGTCCTACGAGCAGTACTTC.

In its sample, this clonotype was seen once. The chain joins TRBV29-1 to TRBJ1-4, with D unresolved. The germline CDR1 and CDR2 sequences are SQVTM and ANQGSEA. CDR3 length: 10 amino acids. V was shortened by 5 bases and J by 6 bases, with 4 bases between the two germline ends. This CDR3 is CSVFHEKLFF. The CDR3 bases are TGCAGCGTTTTTCATGAAAAACTGTTTTTT. Together with reference TRBV29-1 and TRBJ1-4, the CDR3 gives the full variable domain: SAVISQKPSRDICQRGTSLTIQCQVDSQVTMMFWYRQQPGQSLTLIATANQGSEATYESGFVIDKFPISRPNLTFSTLTVSNMSPEDSSIYLCSVFHEKLFFGSGTQLSVL.

This chain connects TRBV30 to TRBJ2-7; D is perhaps TRBD1 or TRBD2 (5 bases each). V lost 1 base, J lost 5 bases, and 18 bases lay in between. In germline, CDR1 is GTSNPN, CDR2 SVGIG (reference sequence). This CDR3 spans 15 amino acids. DNA of the CDR3: TGTGCCTGGAGTGGCGAGGGGCGTGACCTCGACGAGCAGTACTTC. This sequence encodes CAWSGEGRDLDEQYF.

In its sample, this clonotype was seen once. The rearrangement links TRBV7-3 to TRBJ2-2; D assignment may be TRBD1 or TRBD2 (5 bases each). Germline lookup yields CDR1 SGHTA and CDR2 FQGTGA. The CDR3 contains 14 residues. The ends were cut back, 7 bases at V and 1 base at J, with 10 bases in the middle. Written as DNA, the CDR3 is TGTGCCAGCACTGCAGGGAGGAACACCGGGGAGCTGTTTTTT. It specifies CASTAGRNTGELFF.

This clonotype has just a few counts. This chain links TRBV9 with TRBJ2-4; D gene uncertain. Trimming took off 3 bases at V and 1 base at J, with 8 bases between the two ends. This CDR3 has 14 residues. Per the germline V gene, CDR1 is SGDLS and CDR2 is YYNGEE. The CDR3, as DNA: TGTGCCAGCAGCGCTGACACCGCCAAAAACATTCAGTACTTC. Translated: CASSADTAKNIQYF.

This clonotype was detected a few times. The J gene is TRBJ2-5, the V gene TRBV28; the match to TRBD2 covers 7 bases. Looked up from germline, CDR1 is MDHEN and CDR2 is SYDVKM. This CDR3 contains 13 residues. Trimming at V came to 7 bases and at J to 2 bases, leaving 4 bases not matched to a gene. The CDR3 coding sequence is TGTGCCAGCACTCTCGGGGGGCAAGAGACCCAGTACTTC. This encodes CASTLGGQETQYF.

This clonotype was seen ten or more times. The chain links TRBV27 to TRBJ2-1; the D gene is possibly TRBD2 (6 bases). CDR3 length equals 14 residues. The ends were cut back, 5 bases at V and 10 bases at J, with 18 bases in the middle. From germline, CDR1 is MNHEY and CDR2 SMNVEV (reference sequence). In DNA, the CDR3 is TGTGCCAGCAGTCTCCGGGACTGGGGTGCGGAGCAGTTCTTC. It encodes CASSLRDWGAEQFF.

This clonotype was picked up many times. The rearrangement joins TRBV11-3 to TRBJ2-3, with no clear D. V was trimmed by 1 base and J by 6 bases, leaving 11 bases between them. CDR1 is SGHNT and CDR2 is YENEEA in the germline V gene. There are 14 residues in the CDR3. CDR3 DNA sequence: TGTGCCAGCAGCTTAGTAGGGAAACTCGATACGCAGTATTTT. It is translated as CASSLVGKLDTQYF.

Comment on this clonotype: Possible read error: a much larger clone is one base away. The gene calls are TRBV20-1 and TRBJ1-2; D unclear. This CDR3 has 15 residues. CDR1 is DFQATT and CDR2 is SNEGSKA in the germline V gene (reference sequence). V was cut by 5 bases and J by 6 bases, with 22 bases left in between. CDR3 nucleotides: TGCAGTGCTGGAGGAGTCAGTCCGACCCACCATGGCTACACCTTC. This translates into CSAGGVSPTHHGYTF.

This clonotype was recorded at least ten times. The chain links TRBV3-1 to TRBJ2-5, with D hard to call. This CDR3 has 14 amino acids. Germline lookup yields CDR1 LGHDT and CDR2 YNNKEL (reference sequence). Trimming took 1 base from V and 1 from J, leaving 7 bases between them. CDR3 protein: CASSQAGLQETQYF. CDR3 coding DNA: TGTGCCAGCAGCCAAGCGGGCCTCCAAGAGACCCAGTACTTC.

This clonotype was seen ten or more times. V usage is TRBV30 and J usage is TRBJ2-3; a possible D gene is TRBD2 (5 bases). Trimming removed 0 bases from V and 0 bases from J, with 13 bases in between. Germline V lookup: CDR1 GTSNPN, CDR2 SVGIG (reference sequence). The CDR3 is 16 residues long. The CDR3 DNA follows: TGTGCCTGGAGTGTATTAAGTCGGACTAGCACAGATACGCAGTATTTT. Protein: CAWSVLSRTSTDTQYF.

This chain connects TRBV20-1 to TRBJ1-3; the D is unclear. The germline gives CDR1 DFQATT, CDR2 SNEGSKA (reference sequence). Trimming shortened V by 3 bases and J by 2 bases, and 8 bases separated the two germline ends. This CDR3 region has 13 residues. CDR3 sequence (DNA): TGCAGTGCTAGCGGCCAGCCTGGAAACACCATATATTTT. Its translation is CSASGQPGNTIYF.

The rearrangement uses TRBV19 and TRBJ2-1, with D possibly matching TRBD2 (6 bases). The CDR3 loop spans 13 amino acids. V was shortened by 5 bases and J by 9 bases, with 14 bases between the two germline ends. In germline, CDR1 is LNHDA, CDR2 SQIVND (reference sequence). CDR3 residues: CASSFGLGSEQFF. CDR3 coding DNA: TGTGCCAGTAGTTTCGGACTCGGGAGTGAGCAGTTCTTC.

This clonotype was seen many times. The chain joins TRBV27 to TRBJ1-1; TRBD1 aligns across 9 bases. V lost 6 bases to trimming and J lost 6 bases; unmatched junction nucleotides: 8. Germline V lookup: CDR1 MNHEY, CDR2 SMNVEV (reference sequence). The CDR3 totals 14 residues. CDR3 bases: TGTGCCAGCAGCCGGGGACAGGGCTCTTCTGAAGCTTTCTTT. It specifies CASSRGQGSSEAFF.